This T cell receptor beta chain was profiled in a study of OX40 agonist ivuxolimab in advanced cancers. This CDR3 spans 13 amino acids. The V gene's germline CDR1 is SGHVS and CDR2 FNYEAQ. Trimming shortened V by 4 bases and J by 3 bases, and 7 bases separated the two germline ends. TCRdb's table, derived via immunoSEQ multiplex PCR, lists solely in-frame clones and lacks some. The table includes 75,000 to 80,000 clones, 94% detected once. This chain connects TRBV7-6 to TRBJ2-1; a weak D match, TRBD1 (5 bases). Sequenced here: CD4+ or CD8+ T cells sorted from blood, sampled in a trial of the OX40 agonist ivuxolimab. The receptor was derived from an adult with an advanced solid tumor such as melanoma, head and neck, liver or kidney cancer. Here the CDR3 reads CASSSDSYNEQFF. The CDR3 DNA sequence: TGTGCCAGCAGCTCCGACAGCTACAATGAGCAGTTCTTC.